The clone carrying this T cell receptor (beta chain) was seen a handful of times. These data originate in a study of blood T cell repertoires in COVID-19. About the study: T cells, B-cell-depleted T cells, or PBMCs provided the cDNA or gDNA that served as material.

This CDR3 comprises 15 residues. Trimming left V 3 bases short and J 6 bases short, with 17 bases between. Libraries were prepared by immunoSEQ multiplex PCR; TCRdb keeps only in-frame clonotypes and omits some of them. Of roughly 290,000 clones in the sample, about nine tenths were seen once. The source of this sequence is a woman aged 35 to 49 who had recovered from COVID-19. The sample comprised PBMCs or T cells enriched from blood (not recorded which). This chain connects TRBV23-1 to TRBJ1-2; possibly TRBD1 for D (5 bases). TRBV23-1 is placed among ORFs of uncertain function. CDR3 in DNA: TGCGCCAGCAGTCAGCCTCAGGGCAACGGCGATGGCTACACCTTC. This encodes CASSQPQGNGDGYTF.